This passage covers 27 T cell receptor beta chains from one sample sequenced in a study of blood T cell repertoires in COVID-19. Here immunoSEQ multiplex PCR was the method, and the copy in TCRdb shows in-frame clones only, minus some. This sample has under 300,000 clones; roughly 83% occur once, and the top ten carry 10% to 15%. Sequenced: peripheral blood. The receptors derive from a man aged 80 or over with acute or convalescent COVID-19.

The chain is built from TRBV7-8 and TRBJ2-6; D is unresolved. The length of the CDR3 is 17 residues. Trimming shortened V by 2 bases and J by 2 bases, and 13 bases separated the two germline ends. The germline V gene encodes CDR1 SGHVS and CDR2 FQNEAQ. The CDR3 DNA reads TGTGCCAGCAGCTTATTCCAGGCCGCGACTGGGGCCAACGTCCTGACTTTC. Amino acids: CASSLFQAATGANVLTF.

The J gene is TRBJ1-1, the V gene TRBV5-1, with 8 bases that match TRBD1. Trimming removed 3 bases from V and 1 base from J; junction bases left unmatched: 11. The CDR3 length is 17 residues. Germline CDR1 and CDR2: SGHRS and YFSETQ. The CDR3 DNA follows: TGCGCCAGCAGCTCCCTGACAGGGGCGATCCAGAACACTGAAGCTTTCTTT. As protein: CASSSLTGAIQNTEAFF.

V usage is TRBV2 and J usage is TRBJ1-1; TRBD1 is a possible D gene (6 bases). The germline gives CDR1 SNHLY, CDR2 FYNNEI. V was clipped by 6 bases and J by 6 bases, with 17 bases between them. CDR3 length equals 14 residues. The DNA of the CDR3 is TGTGCCAGCAGCCCCGAGGGGGTCGGGTCTGAAGCTTTCTTT. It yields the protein CASSPEGVGSEAFF.

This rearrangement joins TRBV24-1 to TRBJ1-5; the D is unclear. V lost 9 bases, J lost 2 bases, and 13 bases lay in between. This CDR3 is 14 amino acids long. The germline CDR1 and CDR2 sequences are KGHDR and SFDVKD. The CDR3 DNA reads TGTGCCACCTCGGGGAGTTCCGGCAATCAGCCCCAGCATTTT. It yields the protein CATSGSSGNQPQHF.

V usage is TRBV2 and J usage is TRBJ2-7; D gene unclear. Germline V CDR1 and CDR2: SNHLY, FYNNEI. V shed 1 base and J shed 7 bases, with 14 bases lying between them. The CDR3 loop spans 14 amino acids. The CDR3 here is CASSEDRNLGEQYF. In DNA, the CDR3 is TGTGCCAGCAGTGAAGATAGGAACCTCGGGGAGCAGTACTTC.

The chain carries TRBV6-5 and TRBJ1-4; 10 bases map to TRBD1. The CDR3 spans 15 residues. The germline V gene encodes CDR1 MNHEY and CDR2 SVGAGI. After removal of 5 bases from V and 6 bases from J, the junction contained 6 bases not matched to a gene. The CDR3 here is CASSKTGGADEKLFF. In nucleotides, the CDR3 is TGTGCCAGCAGTAAGACAGGGGGCGCAGATGAAAAACTGTTTTTT.

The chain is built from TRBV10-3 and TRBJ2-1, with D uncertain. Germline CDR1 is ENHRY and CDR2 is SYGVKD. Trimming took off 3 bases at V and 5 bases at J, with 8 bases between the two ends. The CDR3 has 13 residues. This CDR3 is CAISDRVDNEQFF. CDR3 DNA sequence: TGTGCCATCAGTGATCGGGTAGACAATGAGCAGTTCTTC.

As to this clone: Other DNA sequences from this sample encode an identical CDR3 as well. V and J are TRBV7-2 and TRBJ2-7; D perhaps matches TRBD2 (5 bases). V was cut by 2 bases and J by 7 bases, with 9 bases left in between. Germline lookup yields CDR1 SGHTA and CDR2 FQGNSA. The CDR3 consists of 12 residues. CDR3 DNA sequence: TGTGCCAGCAGCTTAACGAGGGATGAGCAGTACTTC. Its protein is CASSLTRDEQYF.

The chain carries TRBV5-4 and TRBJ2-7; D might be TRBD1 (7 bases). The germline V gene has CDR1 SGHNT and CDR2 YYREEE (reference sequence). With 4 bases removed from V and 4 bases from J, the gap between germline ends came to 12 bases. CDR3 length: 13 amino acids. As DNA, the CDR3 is TGTGCCAGCAGCGGAGGGACAGTTTACGAGCAGTACTTC. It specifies CASSGGTVYEQYF.

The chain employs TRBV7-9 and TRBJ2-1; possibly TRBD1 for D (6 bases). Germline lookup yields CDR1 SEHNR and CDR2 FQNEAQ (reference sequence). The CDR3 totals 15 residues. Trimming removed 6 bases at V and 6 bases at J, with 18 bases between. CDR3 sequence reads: CASSPQGGSGNEQFF. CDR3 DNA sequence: TGTGCCAGCAGTCCACAGGGCGGATCGGGCAATGAGCAGTTCTTC.

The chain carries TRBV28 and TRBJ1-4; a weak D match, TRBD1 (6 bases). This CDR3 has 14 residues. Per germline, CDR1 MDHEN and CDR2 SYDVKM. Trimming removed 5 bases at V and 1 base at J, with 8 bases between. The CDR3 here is CASSEQGTNEKLFF. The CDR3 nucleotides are TGTGCCAGCAGTGAACAGGGAACTAATGAAAAACTGTTTTTT.

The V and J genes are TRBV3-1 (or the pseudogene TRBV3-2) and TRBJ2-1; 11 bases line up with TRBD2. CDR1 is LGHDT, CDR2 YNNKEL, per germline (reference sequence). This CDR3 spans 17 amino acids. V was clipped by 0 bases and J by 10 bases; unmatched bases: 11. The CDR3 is CASSQDRVLAGAYEQFF. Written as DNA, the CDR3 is TGTGCCAGCAGCCAAGATCGGGTACTAGCGGGAGCATACGAGCAGTTCTTC.

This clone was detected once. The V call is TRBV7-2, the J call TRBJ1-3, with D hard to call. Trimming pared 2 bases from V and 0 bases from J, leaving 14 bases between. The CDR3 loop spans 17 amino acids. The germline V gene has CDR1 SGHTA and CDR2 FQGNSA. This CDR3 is CASSLPKVGGSGNTIYF. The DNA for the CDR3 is TGTGCCAGCAGCTTACCTAAGGTCGGCGGCTCTGGAAACACCATATATTTT. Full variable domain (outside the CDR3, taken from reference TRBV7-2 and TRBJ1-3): GAGVSQSPSNKVTEKGKDVELRCDPISGHTALYWYRQSLGQGLEFLIYFQGNSAPDKSGLPSDRFSAERTGGSVSTLTIQRTQQEDSAVYLCASSLPKVGGSGNTIYFGEGSWLTVV.

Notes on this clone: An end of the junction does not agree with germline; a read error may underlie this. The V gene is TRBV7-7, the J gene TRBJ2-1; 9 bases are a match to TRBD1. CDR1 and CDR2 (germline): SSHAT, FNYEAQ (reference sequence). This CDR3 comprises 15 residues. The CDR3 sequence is CASSFTGGPYNEQFF. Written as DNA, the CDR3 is TGTGCTAGCAGCTTTACAGGGGGCCCCTACAATGAGCAGTTCTTC.

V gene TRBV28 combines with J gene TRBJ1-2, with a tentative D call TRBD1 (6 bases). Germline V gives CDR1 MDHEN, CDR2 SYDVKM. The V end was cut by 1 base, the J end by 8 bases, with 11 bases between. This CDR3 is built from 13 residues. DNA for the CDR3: TGTGCCAGCAGTTTATTACAGGGTATAGGCTACACCTTC. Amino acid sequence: CASSLLQGIGYTF.

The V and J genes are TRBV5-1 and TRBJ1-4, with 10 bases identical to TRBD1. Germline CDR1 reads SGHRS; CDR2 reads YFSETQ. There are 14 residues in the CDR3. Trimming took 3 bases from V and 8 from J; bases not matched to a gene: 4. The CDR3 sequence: CASSSGQGQEKLFF. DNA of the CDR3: TGCGCCAGCAGCTCGGGACAGGGGCAAGAAAAACTGTTTTTT. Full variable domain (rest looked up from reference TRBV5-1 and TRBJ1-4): KAGVTQTPRYLIKTRGQQVTLSCSPISGHRSVSWYQQTPGQGLQFLFEYFSETQRNKGNFPGRFSGRQFSNSRSEMNVSTLELGDSALYLCASSSGQGQEKLFFGSGTQLSVL.

For the CDR3, the DNA is TGTGCCAGCAGCCCCAGGACAGGGGCAAACCGGCCCCAGCATTTT. It specifies CASSPRTGANRPQHF. The V call is TRBV28, the J call TRBJ1-5; TRBD1 aligns across 9 bases. The V segment lost 6 bases and the J segment 9 bases; nucleotides outside the gene matches: 12. Germline-derived CDR1 and CDR2 are MDHEN and SYDVKM. The CDR3 sequence is 15 residues long.

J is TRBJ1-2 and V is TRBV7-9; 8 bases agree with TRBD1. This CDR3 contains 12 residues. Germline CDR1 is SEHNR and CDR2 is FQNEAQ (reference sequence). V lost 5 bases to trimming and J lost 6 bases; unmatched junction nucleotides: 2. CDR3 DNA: TGTGCCAGCAGCCCGACAGGGGATGGCTACACCTTC. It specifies CASSPTGDGYTF.

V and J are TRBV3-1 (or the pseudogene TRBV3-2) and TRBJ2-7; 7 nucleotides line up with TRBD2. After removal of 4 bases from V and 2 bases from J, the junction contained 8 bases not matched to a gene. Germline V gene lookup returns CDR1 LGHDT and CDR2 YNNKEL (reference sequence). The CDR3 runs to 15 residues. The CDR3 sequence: CASSRQRGVTYEQYF. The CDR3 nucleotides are TGTGCCAGCAGCCGTCAACGGGGGGTAACCTACGAGCAGTACTTC.

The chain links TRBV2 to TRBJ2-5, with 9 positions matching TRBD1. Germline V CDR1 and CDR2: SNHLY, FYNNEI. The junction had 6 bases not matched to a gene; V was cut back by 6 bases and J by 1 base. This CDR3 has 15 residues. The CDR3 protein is CASRGGQGPQETQYF. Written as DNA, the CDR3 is TGTGCCAGCAGGGGGGGACAGGGTCCCCAAGAGACCCAGTACTTC.

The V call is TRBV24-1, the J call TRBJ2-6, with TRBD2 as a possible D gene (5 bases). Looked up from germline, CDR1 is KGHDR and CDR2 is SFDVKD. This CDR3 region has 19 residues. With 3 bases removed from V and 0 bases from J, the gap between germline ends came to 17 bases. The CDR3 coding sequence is TGTGCCACCAGTGATCCCCGGCCGGGGTTCAGCTCTGGGGCCAACGTCCTGACTTTC. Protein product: CATSDPRPGFSSGANVLTF.

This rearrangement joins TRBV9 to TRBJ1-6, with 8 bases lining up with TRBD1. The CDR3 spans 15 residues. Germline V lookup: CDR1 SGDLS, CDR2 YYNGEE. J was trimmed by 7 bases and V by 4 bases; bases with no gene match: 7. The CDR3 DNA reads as TGTGCCAGCAGCTCTCAGGGGGCTACGAATTCACCCCTCCACTTT. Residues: CASSSQGATNSPLHF. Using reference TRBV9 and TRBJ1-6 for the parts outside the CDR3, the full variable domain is DSGVTQTPKHLITATGQRVTLRCSPRSGDLSVYWYQQSLDQGLQFLIQYYNGEERAKGNILERFSAQQFPDLHSELNLSSLELGDSALYFCASSSQGATNSPLHFGNGTRLTVT.

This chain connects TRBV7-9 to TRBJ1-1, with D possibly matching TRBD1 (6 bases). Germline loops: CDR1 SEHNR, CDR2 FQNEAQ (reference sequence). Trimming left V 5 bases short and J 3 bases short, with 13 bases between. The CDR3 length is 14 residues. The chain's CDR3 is CASSLRGVDTEAFF. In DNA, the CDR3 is TGTGCCAGCAGCCTCAGGGGCGTTGACACTGAAGCTTTCTTT.

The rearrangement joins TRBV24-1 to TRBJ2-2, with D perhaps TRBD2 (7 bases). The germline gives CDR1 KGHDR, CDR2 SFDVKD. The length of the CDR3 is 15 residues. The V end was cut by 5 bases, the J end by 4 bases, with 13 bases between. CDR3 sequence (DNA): TGTGCCACCAGTGTGGGGGGGGGCCGCACCGGGGAGCTGTTTTTT. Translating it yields CATSVGGGRTGELFF.

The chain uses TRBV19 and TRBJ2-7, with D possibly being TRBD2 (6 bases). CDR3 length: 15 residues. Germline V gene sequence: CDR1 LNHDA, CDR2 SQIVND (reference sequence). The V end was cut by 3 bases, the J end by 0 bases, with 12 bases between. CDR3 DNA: TGTGCCAGTAGTATGGGACTTCCTAGCTCCTACGAGCAGTACTTC. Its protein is CASSMGLPSSYEQYF.

The CDR3 here is CASSLRQGAGGYTF. CDR3 sequence (DNA): TGTGCCAGCAGCCTTAGACAGGGGGCAGGTGGCTACACCTTC. This chain uses TRBV3-1 (or the pseudogene TRBV3-2) with TRBJ1-2; TRBD1 matches at 10 bases. CDR1 and CDR2 (germline): LGHDT, YNNKEL (reference sequence). The trim removed 4 bases at V and 7 bases at J, leaving 6 bases unmatched. The CDR3 has 14 residues.

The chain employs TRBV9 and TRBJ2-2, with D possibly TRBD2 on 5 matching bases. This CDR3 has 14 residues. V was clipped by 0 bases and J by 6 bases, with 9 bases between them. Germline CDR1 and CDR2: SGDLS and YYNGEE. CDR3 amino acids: CASSVVSRAGELFF. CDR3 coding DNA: TGTGCCAGCAGCGTAGTTTCGCGGGCCGGGGAGCTGTTTTTT. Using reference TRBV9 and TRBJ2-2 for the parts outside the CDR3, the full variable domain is DSGVTQTPKHLITATGQRVTLRCSPRSGDLSVYWYQQSLDQGLQFLIQYYNGEERAKGNILERFSAQQFPDLHSELNLSSLELGDSALYFCASSVVSRAGELFFGEGSRLTVL.